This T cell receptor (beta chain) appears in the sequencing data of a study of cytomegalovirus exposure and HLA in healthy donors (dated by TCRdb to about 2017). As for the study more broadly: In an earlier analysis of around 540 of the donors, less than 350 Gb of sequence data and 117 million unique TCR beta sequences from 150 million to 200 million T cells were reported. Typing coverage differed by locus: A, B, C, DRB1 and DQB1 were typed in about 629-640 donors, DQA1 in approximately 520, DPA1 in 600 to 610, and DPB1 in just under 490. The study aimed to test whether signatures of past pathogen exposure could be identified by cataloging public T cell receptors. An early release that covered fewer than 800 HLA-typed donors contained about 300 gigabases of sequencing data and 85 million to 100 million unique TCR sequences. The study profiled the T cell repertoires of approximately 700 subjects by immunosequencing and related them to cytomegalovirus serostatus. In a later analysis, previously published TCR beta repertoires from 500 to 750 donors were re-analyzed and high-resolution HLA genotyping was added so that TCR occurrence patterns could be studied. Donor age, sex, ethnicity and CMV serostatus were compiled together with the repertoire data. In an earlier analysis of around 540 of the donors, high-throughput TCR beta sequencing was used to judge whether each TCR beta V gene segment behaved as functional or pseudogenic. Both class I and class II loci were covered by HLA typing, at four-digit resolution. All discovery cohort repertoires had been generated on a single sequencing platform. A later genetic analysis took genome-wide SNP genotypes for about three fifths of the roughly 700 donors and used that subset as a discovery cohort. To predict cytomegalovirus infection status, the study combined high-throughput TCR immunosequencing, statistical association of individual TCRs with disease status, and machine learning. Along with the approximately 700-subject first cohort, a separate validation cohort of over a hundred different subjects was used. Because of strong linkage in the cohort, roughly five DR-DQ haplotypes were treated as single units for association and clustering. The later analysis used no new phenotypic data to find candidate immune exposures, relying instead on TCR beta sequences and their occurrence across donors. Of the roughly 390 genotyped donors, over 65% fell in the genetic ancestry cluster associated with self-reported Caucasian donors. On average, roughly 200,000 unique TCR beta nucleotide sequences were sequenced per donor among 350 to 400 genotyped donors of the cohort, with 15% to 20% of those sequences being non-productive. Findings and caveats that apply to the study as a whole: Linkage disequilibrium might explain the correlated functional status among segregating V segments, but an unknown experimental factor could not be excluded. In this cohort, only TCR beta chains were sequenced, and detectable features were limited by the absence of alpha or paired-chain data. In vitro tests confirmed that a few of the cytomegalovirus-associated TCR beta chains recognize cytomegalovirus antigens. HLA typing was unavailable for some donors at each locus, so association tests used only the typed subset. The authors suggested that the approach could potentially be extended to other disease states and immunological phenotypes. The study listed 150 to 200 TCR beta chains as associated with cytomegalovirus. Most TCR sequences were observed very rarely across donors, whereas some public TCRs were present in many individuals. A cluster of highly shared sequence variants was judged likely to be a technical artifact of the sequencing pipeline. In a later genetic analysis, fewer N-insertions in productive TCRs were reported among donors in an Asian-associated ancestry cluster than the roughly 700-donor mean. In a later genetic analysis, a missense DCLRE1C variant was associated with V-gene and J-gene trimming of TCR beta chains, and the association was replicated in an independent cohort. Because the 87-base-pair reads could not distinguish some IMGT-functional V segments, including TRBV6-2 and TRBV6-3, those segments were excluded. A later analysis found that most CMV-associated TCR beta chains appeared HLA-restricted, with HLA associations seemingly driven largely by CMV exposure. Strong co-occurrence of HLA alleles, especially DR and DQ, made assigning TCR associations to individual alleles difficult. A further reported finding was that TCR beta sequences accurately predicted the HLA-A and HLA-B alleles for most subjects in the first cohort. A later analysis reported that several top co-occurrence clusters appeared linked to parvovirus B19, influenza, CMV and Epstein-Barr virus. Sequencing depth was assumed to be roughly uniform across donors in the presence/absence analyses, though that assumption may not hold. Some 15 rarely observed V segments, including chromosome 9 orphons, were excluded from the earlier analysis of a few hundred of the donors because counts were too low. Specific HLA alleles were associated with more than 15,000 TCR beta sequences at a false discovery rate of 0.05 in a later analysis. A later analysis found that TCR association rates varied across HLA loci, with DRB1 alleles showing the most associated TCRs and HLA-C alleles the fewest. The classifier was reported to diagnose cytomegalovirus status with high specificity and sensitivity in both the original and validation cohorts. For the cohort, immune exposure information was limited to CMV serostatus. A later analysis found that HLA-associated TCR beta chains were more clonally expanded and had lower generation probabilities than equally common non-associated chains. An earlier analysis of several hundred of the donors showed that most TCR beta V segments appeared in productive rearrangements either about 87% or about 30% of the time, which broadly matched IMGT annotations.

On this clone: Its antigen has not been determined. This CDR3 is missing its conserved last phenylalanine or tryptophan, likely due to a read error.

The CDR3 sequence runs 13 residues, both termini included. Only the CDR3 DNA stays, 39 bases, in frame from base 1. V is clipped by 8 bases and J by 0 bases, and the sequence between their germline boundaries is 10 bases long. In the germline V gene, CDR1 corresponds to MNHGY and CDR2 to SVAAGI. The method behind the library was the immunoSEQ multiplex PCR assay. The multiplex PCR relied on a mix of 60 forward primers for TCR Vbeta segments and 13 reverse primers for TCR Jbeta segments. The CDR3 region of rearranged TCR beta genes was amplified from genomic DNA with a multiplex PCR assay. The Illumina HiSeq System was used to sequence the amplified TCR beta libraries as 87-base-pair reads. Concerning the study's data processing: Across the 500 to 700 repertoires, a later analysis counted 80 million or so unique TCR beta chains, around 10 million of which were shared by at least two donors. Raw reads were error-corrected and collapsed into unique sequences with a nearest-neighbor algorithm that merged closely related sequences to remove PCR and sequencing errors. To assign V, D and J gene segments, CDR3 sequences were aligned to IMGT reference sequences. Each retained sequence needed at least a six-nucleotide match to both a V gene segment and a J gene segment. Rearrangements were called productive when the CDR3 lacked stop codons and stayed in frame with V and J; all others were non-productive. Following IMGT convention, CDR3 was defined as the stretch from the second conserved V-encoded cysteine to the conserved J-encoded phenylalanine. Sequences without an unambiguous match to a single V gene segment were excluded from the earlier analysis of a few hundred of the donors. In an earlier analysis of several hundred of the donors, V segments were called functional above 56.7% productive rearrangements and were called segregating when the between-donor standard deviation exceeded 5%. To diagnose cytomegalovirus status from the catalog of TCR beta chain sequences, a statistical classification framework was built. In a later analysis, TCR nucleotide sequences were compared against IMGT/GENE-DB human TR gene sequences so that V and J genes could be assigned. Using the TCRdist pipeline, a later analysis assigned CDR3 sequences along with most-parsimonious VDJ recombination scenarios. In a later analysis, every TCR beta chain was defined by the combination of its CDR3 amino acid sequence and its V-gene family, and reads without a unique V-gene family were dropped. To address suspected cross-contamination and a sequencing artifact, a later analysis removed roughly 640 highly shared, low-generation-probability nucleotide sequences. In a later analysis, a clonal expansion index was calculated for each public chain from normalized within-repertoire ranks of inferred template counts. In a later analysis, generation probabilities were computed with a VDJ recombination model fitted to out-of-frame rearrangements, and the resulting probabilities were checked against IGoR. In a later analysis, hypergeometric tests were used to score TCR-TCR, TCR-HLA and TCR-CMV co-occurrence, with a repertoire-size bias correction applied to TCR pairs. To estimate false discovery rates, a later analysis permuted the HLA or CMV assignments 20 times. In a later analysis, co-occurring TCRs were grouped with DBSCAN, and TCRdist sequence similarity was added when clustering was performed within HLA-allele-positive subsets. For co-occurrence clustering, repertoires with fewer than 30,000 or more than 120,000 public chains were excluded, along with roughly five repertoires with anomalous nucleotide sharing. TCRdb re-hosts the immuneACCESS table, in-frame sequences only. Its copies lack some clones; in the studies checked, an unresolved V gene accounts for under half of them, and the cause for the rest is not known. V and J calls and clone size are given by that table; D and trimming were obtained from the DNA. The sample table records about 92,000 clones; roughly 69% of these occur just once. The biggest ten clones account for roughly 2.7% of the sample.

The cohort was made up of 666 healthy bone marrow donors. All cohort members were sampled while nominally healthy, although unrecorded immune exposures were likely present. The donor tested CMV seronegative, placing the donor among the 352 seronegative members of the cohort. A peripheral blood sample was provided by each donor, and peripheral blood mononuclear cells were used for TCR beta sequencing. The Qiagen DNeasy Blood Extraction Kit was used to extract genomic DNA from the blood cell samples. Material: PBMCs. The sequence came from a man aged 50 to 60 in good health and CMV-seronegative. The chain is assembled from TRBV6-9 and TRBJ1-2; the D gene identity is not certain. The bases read TGTGCCAGCCTCGGCGTATCTAACTATGGCTACACCGTC. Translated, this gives CASLGVSNYGYTV.